Below are 24 T cell receptor beta chains sequenced from a single sample in a study of blood T cells in healthy people across ages. Next came a second PCR, run for roughly 6 to 11 cycles, which used a sample-barcoded 5' primer along with a J-beta primer mix. TCRdb reprocessed the 5' RACE reads with MiXCR, giving one entry per CDR3 protein. Seen here are about 780,000 distinct CDR3 sequences, about 59% observed once, and the top ten hold roughly a quarter. The specimen sequenced was blood. The receptors here all came from a man in his thirties or forties in good health.

The chain links TRBV29-1 to TRBJ1-2; no clear D gene. The germline V gene encodes CDR1 SQVTM and CDR2 ANQGSEA. The CDR3 has 14 amino acids. Trimming removed 1 base at V and 1 base at J, with 10 bases between. The CDR3 DNA reads TGCAGCGTTGAAGTCGGGGATGTTAACTATGGCTACACCTTC. Translated, it gives CSVEVGDVNYGYTF. Using reference TRBV29-1 and TRBJ1-2 for the parts outside the CDR3, the full variable domain is SAVISQKPSRDICQRGTSLTIQCQVDSQVTMMFWYRQQPGQSLTLIATANQGSEATYESGFVIDKFPISRPNLTFSTLTVSNMSPEDSSIYLCSVEVGDVNYGYTFGSGTRLTVV.

The rearrangement uses TRBV28 and TRBJ1-1; TRBD1 is a possible D gene (5 bases). This CDR3 has 12 amino acids. Germline V gene data show CDR1 as MDHEN and CDR2 as SYDVKM. Between the trimmed V and J ends, which lost 4 bases and 3 bases, there was a span of 6 bases. The CDR3 spells CASSWGHTEAFF. The CDR3 DNA is TGTGCCAGCAGTTGGGGACACACTGAAGCTTTCTTT. The variable domain in full, completed from reference TRBV28 and TRBJ1-1, reads DVKVTQSSRYLVKRTGEKVFLECVQDMDHENMFWYRQDPGLGLRLIYFSYDVKMKEKGDIPEGYSVSREKKERFSLILESASTNQTSMYLCASSWGHTEAFFGQGTRLTVV.

The rearrangement links TRBV20-1 to TRBJ1-6; TRBD1 might be the D (5 bases). Germline CDR1 and CDR2: DFQATT and SNEGSKA (reference sequence). The V end lost 3 bases, the J end lost 14 bases, and 23 bases lay between the germline ends. This CDR3 region has 15 residues. CDR3 in amino acids: CSARDPWGNNPALHF. The CDR3 DNA is TGCAGTGCTAGGGACCCTTGGGGCAACAACCCGGCCCTCCACTTT.

In this sample, this clonotype turned up a few times. V is TRBV7-2 and J is TRBJ1-4; unclear D gene. This CDR3 has 14 amino acids. The germline CDR1 and CDR2 sequences are SGHTA and FQGNSA. V was trimmed by 1 base and J by 2 bases, leaving 5 bases between them. For the CDR3, the DNA is TGTGCCAGCAGCTTAGGAGGCACTAATGAAAAACTGTTTTTT. It codes for CASSLGGTNEKLFF.

The chain carries TRBV6-2 or TRBV6-3 and TRBJ2-1; D possibly uses TRBD1 or TRBD2 (6 bases each). Deletions cut 2 bases from V and 6 bases from J, with 14 bases between. The germline V gene encodes CDR1 MNHEY and CDR2 SVGEGT. The CDR3 has 15 amino acids. The CDR3 sequence: CASSYRGPPPNEQFF. The CDR3 DNA reads as TGTGCCAGCAGTTACCGGGGGCCCCCCCCCAATGAGCAGTTCTTC.

The chain recombines TRBV4-2 with TRBJ2-4, with TRBD2 matching over 7 bases. The V gene's germline CDR1 is LGHNA and CDR2 YNFKEQ. The CDR3 consists of 17 residues. V was clipped by 1 base and J by 3 bases; unmatched bases: 9. DNA for the CDR3: TGTGCCAGCAGCCAAGGTGACCAGCGGGGAAACAAAAACATTCAGTACTTC. This gives the protein CASSQGDQRGNKNIQYF.

Turning to this clonotype: One end of the junction does not line up with germline, which may come from a read error. The rearrangement links TRBV9 to TRBJ2-1; 9 bases agree with TRBD2. This CDR3 comprises 16 residues. Germline CDR1 SGDLS, CDR2 YYNGEE. The chain's CDR3 is CASSVRASGVLYEQDF. CDR3 DNA sequence: TGTGCCAGCAGCGTGCGAGCTAGCGGGGTCCTCTACGAGCAGGACTTC.

V usage is TRBV28 and J usage is TRBJ2-1; TRBD2 matches at 9 bases. The J segment lost 4 bases and the V segment lost 4 bases, leaving 8 bases of the junction unmatched. Germline V gives CDR1 MDHEN, CDR2 SYDVKM. CDR3 length: 16 amino acids. The chain's CDR3 is CASSSSERGAYNEQFF. The CDR3 coding sequence is TGTGCCAGCAGTTCCTCAGAGCGGGGGGCGTACAATGAGCAGTTCTTC.

This chain links TRBV4-3 with TRBJ1-1; TRBD1 might be the D (5 bases). CDR3 size: 15 residues. CDR1 LGHNA and CDR2 YSLEER come from the germline V gene. V gave up 0 bases and J gave up 3 bases, with 11 bases separating them. The CDR3 DNA reads TGCGCCAGCAGCCAAGAGAGGGGTTTCGACACTGAAGCTTTCTTT. This gives the protein CASSQERGFDTEAFF.

This clonotype was recorded many times. CDR3 in amino acids: CAISEQPGQGVPDTQYF. The CDR3 DNA sequence: TGTGCCATCAGTGAACAGCCGGGACAGGGGGTCCCAGATACGCAGTATTTT. The chain joins TRBV10-3 to TRBJ2-3; 11 bases line up with TRBD1. The germline V gene encodes CDR1 ENHRY and CDR2 SYGVKD. This CDR3 spans 17 amino acids. V lost 3 bases to trimming and J lost 4 bases; unmatched junction nucleotides: 9.

The chain recombines TRBV16 with TRBJ1-4; D gene uncertain. Per germline, CDR1 KGHSY and CDR2 FQNENV. V was clipped by 5 bases and J by 7 bases, with 23 bases between them. The CDR3 has 17 residues. CDR3 loop: CASSATTNLGRREKLFF. In DNA form, the CDR3 reads TGTGCCAGCAGCGCGACCACAAATCTTGGGCGTCGTGAAAAACTGTTTTTT.

The chain carries TRBV20-1 and TRBJ1-3, with D perhaps TRBD1 (6 bases). CDR3 length: 16 amino acids. The germline V gene encodes CDR1 DFQATT and CDR2 SNEGSKA (reference sequence). The V end lost 5 bases, the J end lost 4 bases, and 21 bases lay between the germline ends. CDR3 region: CSASEVAGTSGNTIYF. The CDR3 nucleotides are TGCAGTGCTTCCGAGGTGGCCGGGACATCCGGAAACACCATATATTTT.

The chain links TRBV27 to TRBJ2-5, with 9 nucleotides matching TRBD1. Trimming cost V 3 bases and J 5 bases; bases outside gene matches: 7. CDR3 length: 15 residues. Germline values: CDR1 MNHEY, CDR2 SMNVEV (reference sequence). CDR3 bases: TGTGCCAGCAGTTTTACAGGGGGCCAGTGGGAGACCCAGTACTTC. Its translation: CASSFTGGQWETQYF.

This rearrangement joins TRBV29-1 to TRBJ2-2; D not resolved. Trimming shortened V by 6 bases and J by 4 bases, and 12 bases separated the two germline ends. There are 13 residues in the CDR3. Germline V CDR1 and CDR2: SQVTM, ANQGSEA. This CDR3 is CSVRVGGTGELFF. The CDR3 nucleotides read TGCAGCGTCAGAGTGGGCGGCACCGGGGAGCTGTTTTTT.

V usage is TRBV7-2 and J usage is TRBJ2-3, with 7 positions matching TRBD2. The CDR3 is 16 amino acids. CDR1 SGHTA and CDR2 FQGNSA come from the germline V gene. J was trimmed by 9 bases and V by 1 base; bases with no gene match: 13. The CDR3 nucleotides read TGTGCCAGCAGCTTAGAGGCGGCGGGGGTGCGTCGGACGCAGTATTTT. Translating it yields CASSLEAAGVRRTQYF.

The table lists this clonotype with a count of one. The V and J genes are TRBV4-3 and TRBJ1-3; D is undetermined. CDR3 length equals 15 residues. CDR1 is LGHNA and CDR2 is YSLEER in the germline V gene. The ends were cut back, 1 base at V and 0 bases at J, with 7 bases in the middle. The CDR3: CASSQVTFSGNTIYF. The CDR3 DNA reads TGCGCCAGCAGCCAAGTAACATTCTCTGGAAACACCATATATTTT.

The chain uses TRBV29-1 and TRBJ2-6; possible D gene TRBD2, 5 bases. Trimming took 1 base from V and 1 from J, leaving 8 bases between them. CDR3 size: 15 residues. Germline V gene sequence: CDR1 SQVTM, CDR2 ANQGSEA. The CDR3 DNA sequence: TGCAGCGTTGAAGTTGAGGGTTCTGGGGCCAACGTCCTGACTTTC. It is translated as CSVEVEGSGANVLTF.

The V gene is TRBV6-1, the J gene TRBJ1-1, with D possibly matching TRBD1 (5 bases). This CDR3 is built from 14 residues. Germline V gene lookup returns CDR1 MNHNS and CDR2 SASEGT. V lost 2 bases and J 6 bases, leaving 13 bases between the germline ends. The chain's CDR3 is CASSEMGETPEAFF. CDR3 DNA: TGTGCCAGCAGTGAAATGGGGGAGACCCCTGAAGCTTTCTTT.

The rearrangement links TRBV6-6 to TRBJ2-5, with 8 bases aligning to TRBD1. CDR1 MNHNY and CDR2 SVGAGI come from the germline V gene (reference sequence). The CDR3 length is 15 residues. The V and J ends lost 6 bases and 5 bases, in that order; junction bases with no gene match: 11. CDR3: CASRTTGTGIETQYF. The CDR3 DNA follows: TGTGCCAGCAGAACAACCGGGACAGGAATCGAGACCCAGTACTTC.

The chain couples TRBV4-2 to TRBJ2-1; D is undetermined. V lost 4 bases and J 10 bases, leaving 11 bases between the germline ends. CDR3 size: 12 residues. Germline assignment: CDR1 LGHNA and CDR2 YNFKEQ. CDR3 nucleotide sequence: TGTGCCAGCAGCCCCCGACCCGGGGAGCAGTTCTTC. It yields the protein CASSPRPGEQFF.

V gene TRBV12-3 or TRBV12-4 combines with J gene TRBJ1-4, with D maybe TRBD1 (6 bases). CDR3 length: 16 residues. Trimming pared 3 bases from V and 4 bases from J, leaving 15 bases between. Here the CDR3 reads CASSFWTDSSNEKLFF. CDR3 sequence (DNA): TGTGCCAGCAGTTTTTGGACAGATTCCAGTAATGAAAAACTGTTTTTT.

The rearrangement uses TRBV4-2 and TRBJ2-1, with 9 nucleotides matching TRBD1. Germline CDR1 reads LGHNA; CDR2 reads YNFKEQ. This CDR3 contains 18 residues. With V trimmed by 1 base and J by 4 bases, 11 bases remained unmatched. DNA for the CDR3: TGTGCCAGCAGCCAAGCTGTTTTGGGACAGGGATCTTACAATGAGCAGTTCTTC. Translation: CASSQAVLGQGSYNEQFF.

Comment on this clonotype: Mismatch with germline at one junction end may stem from a read error. The CDR3 bases are TGTGCCAGCAATGGAGATAGCAGTCAGCCCCAGCATTTT. Translated, it gives CASNGDSSQPQHF. The chain carries TRBV12-3 or TRBV12-4 and TRBJ1-5; D is ambiguous. The CDR3 consists of 13 residues.

The chain couples TRBV15 to TRBJ1-2; D ambiguous. Trimming pared 7 bases from V and 8 bases from J, leaving 20 bases between. CDR3 length: 14 amino acids. CDR1 is LNHNV and CDR2 is YYDKDF in the germline V gene (reference sequence). The CDR3 coding sequence is TGTGCCACCACCAGGATAATAAGGGCGGGAGGCTACACCTTC. This encodes CATTRIIRAGGYTF.